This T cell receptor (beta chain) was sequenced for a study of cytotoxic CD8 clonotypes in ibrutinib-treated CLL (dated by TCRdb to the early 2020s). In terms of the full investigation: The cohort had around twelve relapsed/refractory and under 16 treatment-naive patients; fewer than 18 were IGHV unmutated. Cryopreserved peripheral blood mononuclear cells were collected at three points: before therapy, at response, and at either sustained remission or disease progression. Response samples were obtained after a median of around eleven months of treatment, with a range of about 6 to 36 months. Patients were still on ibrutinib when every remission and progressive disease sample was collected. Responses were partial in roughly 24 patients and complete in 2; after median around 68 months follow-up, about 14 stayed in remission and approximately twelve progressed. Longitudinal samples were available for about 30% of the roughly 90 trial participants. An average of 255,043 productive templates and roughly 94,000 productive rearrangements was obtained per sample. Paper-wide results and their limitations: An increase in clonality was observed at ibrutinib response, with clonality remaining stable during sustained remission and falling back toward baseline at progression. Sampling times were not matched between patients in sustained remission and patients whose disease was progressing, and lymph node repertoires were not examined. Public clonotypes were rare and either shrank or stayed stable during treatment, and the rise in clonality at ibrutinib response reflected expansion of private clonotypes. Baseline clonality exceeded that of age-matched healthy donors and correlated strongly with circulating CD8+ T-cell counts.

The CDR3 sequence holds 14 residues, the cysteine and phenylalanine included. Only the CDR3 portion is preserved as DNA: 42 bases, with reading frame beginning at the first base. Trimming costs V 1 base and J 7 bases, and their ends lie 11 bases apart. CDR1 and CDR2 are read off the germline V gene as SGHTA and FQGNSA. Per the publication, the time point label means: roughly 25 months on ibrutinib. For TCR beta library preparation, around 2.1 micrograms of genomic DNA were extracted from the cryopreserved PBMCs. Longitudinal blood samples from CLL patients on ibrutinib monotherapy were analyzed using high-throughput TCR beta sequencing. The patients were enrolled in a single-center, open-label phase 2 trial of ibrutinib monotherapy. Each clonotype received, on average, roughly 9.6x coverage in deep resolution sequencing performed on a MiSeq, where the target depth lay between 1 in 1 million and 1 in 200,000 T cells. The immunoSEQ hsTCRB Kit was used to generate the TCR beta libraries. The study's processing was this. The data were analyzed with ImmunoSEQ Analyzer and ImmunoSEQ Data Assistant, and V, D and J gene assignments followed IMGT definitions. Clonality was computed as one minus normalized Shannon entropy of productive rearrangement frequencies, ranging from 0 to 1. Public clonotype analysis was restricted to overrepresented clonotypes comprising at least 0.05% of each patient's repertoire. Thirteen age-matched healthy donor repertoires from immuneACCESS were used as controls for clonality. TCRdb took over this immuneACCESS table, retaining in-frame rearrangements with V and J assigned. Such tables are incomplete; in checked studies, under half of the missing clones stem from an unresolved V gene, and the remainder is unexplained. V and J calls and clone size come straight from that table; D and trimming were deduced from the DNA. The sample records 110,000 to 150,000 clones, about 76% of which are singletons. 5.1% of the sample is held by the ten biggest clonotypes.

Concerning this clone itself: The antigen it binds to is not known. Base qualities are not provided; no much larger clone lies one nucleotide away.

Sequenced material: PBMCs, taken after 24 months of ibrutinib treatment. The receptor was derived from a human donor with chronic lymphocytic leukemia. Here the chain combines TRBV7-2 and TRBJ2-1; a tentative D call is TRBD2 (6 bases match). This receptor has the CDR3 CASSLGLGGNEQFF. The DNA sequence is TGTGCCAGCAGCTTAGGACTAGGAGGAAATGAGCAGTTCTTC.